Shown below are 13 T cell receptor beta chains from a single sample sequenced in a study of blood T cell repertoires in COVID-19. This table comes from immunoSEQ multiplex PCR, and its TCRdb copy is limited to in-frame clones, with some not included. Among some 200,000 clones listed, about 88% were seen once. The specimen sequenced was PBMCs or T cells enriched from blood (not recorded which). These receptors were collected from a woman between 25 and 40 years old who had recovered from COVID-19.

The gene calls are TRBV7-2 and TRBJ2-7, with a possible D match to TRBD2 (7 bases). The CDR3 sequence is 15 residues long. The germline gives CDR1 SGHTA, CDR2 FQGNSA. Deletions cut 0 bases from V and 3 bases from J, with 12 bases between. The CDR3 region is CASSLAWGGLYEQYF. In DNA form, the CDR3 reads TGTGCCAGCAGCTTAGCGTGGGGGGGCCTCTACGAGCAGTACTTC.

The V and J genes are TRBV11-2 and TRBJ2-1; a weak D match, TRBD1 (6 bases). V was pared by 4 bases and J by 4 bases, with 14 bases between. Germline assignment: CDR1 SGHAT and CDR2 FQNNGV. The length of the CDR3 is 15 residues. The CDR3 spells CASSSTRTEYNEQFF. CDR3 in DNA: TGTGCCAGCAGCTCCACCCGGACAGAGTACAATGAGCAGTTCTTC.

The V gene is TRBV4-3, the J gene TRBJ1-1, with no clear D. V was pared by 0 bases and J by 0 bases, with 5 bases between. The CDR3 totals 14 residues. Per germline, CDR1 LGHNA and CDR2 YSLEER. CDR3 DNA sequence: TGCGCCAGCAGCCAAGACCCCATGAACACTGAAGCTTTCTTT. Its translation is CASSQDPMNTEAFF.

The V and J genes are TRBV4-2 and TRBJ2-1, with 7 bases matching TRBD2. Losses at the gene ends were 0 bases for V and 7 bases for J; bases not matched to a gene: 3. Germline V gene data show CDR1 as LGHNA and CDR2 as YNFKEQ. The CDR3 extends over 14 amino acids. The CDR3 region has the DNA TGTGCCAGCAGCCAAGAAGGGGACTATAATGAGCAGTTCTTC. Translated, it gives CASSQEGDYNEQFF.

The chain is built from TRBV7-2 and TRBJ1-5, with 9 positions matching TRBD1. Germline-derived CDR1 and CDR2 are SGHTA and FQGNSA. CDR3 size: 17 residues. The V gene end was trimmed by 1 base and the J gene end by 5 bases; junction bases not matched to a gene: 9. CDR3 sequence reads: CASSLGTTTGGDQPQHF. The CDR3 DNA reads TGTGCCAGCAGCTTAGGGACGACGACAGGGGGGGATCAGCCCCAGCATTTT.

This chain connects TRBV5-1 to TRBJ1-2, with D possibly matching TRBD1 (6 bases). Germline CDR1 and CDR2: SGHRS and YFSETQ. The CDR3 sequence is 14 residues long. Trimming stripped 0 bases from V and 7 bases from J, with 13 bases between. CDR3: CASSLADTGPGYTF. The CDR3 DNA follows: TGCGCCAGCAGCTTGGCCGATACAGGGCCTGGCTACACCTTC.

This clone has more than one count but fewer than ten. CDR3 residues: CASSPGLLNTEAFF. The CDR3 DNA sequence: TGTGCCAGCTCACCGGGACTGCTGAACACTGAAGCTTTCTTT. V usage is TRBV18 and J usage is TRBJ1-1; D possibly corresponds to TRBD1 (5 bases). V lost 3 bases and J lost 0, with 8 bases in between. From germline, CDR1 is KGHSH and CDR2 LQKENI. The CDR3 is made up of 14 amino acids.

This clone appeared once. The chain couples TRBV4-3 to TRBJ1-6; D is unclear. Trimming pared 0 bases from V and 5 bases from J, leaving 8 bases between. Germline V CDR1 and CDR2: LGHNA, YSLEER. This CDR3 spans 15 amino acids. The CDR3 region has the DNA TGCGCCAGCAGCCAAGATCGTGGAGATAATTCACCCCTCCACTTT. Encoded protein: CASSQDRGDNSPLHF.

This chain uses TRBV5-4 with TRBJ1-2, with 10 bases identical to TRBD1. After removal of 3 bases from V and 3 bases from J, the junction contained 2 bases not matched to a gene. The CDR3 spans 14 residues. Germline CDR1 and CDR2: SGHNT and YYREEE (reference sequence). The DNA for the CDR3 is TGTGCCAGCAGCTCCGGGACAGGGGACTATGGCTACACCTTC. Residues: CASSSGTGDYGYTF.

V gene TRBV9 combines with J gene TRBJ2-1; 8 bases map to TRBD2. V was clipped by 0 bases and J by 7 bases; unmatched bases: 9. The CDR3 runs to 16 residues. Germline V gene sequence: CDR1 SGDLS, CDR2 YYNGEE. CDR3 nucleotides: TGTGCCAGCAGCGTAGAAATTAGCGGGGTGGGTAATGAGCAGTTCTTC. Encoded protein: CASSVEISGVGNEQFF.

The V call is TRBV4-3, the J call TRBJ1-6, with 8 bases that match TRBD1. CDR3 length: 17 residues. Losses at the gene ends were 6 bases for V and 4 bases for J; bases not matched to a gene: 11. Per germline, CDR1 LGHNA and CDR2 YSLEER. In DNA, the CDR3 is TGCGCCAGCAGGTTCAGTCAGGGGGCTAATTATAATTCACCCCTCCACTTT. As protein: CASRFSQGANYNSPLHF.

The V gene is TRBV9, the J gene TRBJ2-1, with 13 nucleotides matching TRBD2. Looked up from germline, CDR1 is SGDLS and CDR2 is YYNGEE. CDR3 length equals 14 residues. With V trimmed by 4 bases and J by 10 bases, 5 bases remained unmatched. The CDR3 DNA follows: TGTGCCAGCAGCACTATGACTAGCGGGGGGGAGCAGTTCTTC. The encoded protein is CASSTMTSGGEQFF.

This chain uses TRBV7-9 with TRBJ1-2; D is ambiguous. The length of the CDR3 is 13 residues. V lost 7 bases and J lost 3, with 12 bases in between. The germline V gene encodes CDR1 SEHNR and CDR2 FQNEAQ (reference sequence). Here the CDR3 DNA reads TGTGCCAGCACCTATAACGGGGACTATGGCTACACCTTC. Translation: CASTYNGDYGYTF. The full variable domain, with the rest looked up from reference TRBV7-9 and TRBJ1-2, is DTGVSQNPRHKITKRGQNVTFRCDPISEHNRLYWYRQTLGQGPEFLTYFQNEAQLEKSRLLSDRFSAERPKGSFSTLEIQRTEQGDSAMYLCASTYNGDYGYTFGSGTRLTVV.